One and the same sample provided the 20 T cell receptor beta chains below, sequenced in a study of siplizumab effects on memory and regulatory T cells. Their antigens are not known. Coculture of the mixed lymphocyte reaction cells took place at 37 degrees C and lasted around 6 days. This table comes from immunoSEQ multiplex PCR, and its TCRdb copy is limited to in-frame clones, with some not included. The sample holds more than 12,000 clones, roughly 40% seen once. The sample was CFSE-low (dividing) CD4+ T cells sorted from an allogeneic mixed lymphocyte reaction. Receptors originate from a human donor in good health; the cells came from an allogeneic mixed lymphocyte reaction. Some clones in this sample may be carry-over from other donors' samples.

The chain carries TRBV5-5 and TRBJ1-3; D possibly corresponds to TRBD1 (6 bases). CDR3 length: 16 residues. V was clipped by 4 bases and J by 0 bases, with 14 bases between them. Germline CDR1 reads SGHKS; CDR2 reads YYEKEE (reference sequence). CDR3 amino acids: CASSQGGDPSGNTIYF. The DNA for the CDR3 is TGTGCCAGCAGCCAAGGGGGGGACCCCTCTGGAAACACCATATATTTT.

Notes on this clone: The junction and the germline gene differ at one end; a read error may be behind it. Other DNA sequences from this sample encode an identical CDR3 as well. The chain is built from TRBV5-6 and TRBJ1-2; maybe TRBD1 (6 bases). Germline CDR1 SGHDT, CDR2 YYEEEE. The CDR3 contains 18 residues. The CDR3 spells CASSLPAFPGTTHYGYTF. The CDR3 bases are TGTGCCAGCAGCTTGCCGGCTTTTCCCGGGACAACCCACTACGGCTACACCTTC.

The chain uses TRBV7-9 and TRBJ2-3, with D possibly matching TRBD2 (6 bases). The CDR3 length is 15 residues. V lost 1 base and J 2 bases, leaving 10 bases between the germline ends. The V gene's germline CDR1 is SEHNR and CDR2 FQNEAQ (reference sequence). The CDR3 region has the DNA TGTGCCAGCAGCTTAGTTGGCGGGACCACAGATACGCAGTATTTT. Protein product: CASSLVGGTTDTQYF.

In its sample, this clone was seen a few times. The J gene is TRBJ1-1, the V gene TRBV2; a weak D match, TRBD1 (5 bases). The germline V gene has CDR1 SNHLY and CDR2 FYNNEI. The CDR3 covers 14 residues. V dropped 4 bases and J dropped 2 bases, with 11 bases sitting between them. The CDR3 DNA reads TGTGCCAGCAGTGGAGCCAGGGTAAACACTGAAGCTTTCTTT. This encodes CASSGARVNTEAFF.

This clone was observed a handful of times. The sample carries other DNA sequences with the same CDR3. The chain links TRBV28 to TRBJ2-4; 10 nucleotides align to TRBD1. CDR1 and CDR2 from the germline V gene are MDHEN and SYDVKM. The length of the CDR3 is 15 residues. Losses at the gene ends were 4 bases for V and 5 bases for J; bases not matched to a gene: 5. CDR3 residues: CASSSTGTGENIQYF. In DNA form, the CDR3 reads TGTGCCAGCAGTTCCACCGGGACAGGGGAAAACATTCAGTACTTC.

The V call is TRBV18, the J call TRBJ2-7; D remains ambiguous. V lost 4 bases and J lost 3, with 16 bases in between. The germline CDR1 and CDR2 sequences are KGHSH and LQKENI. The CDR3 loop spans 15 amino acids. CDR3 residues: CASSRSPDVDYEQYF. CDR3 nucleotides: TGTGCCAGCTCACGTTCCCCTGACGTGGACTACGAGCAGTACTTC.

This clone was found a few times. The gene calls are TRBV4-1 and TRBJ1-4; D is undetermined. V lost 0 bases, J lost 5 bases, and 13 bases lay in between. Germline CDR1 MGHRA, CDR2 YSYEKL. CDR3 length: 16 residues. The CDR3 is CASSQEVASENEKLFF. CDR3 sequence (DNA): TGCGCCAGCAGCCAAGAGGTGGCGTCAGAAAATGAAAAACTGTTTTTT.

This clone has more than one count but fewer than ten. The CDR3: CASSGGLFPYEQYF. CDR3 DNA sequence: TGTGCCAGCAGTGGCGGTCTCTTCCCCTACGAGCAGTACTTC. The rearrangement links TRBV2 to TRBJ2-7; no clear D. The germline V and J ends were trimmed by 4 bases and 2 bases, with 12 bases remaining between them. Germline-derived CDR1 and CDR2 are SNHLY and FYNNEI. The CDR3 is made up of 14 amino acids.

The V gene is TRBV6-5, the J gene TRBJ1-3; no reliable D call. Germline CDR1 is MNHEY and CDR2 is SVGAGI. Trimming removed 10 bases from V and 0 bases from J, with 13 bases in between. This CDR3 has 14 residues. CDR3 sequence: CATRDRSSGNTIYF. The CDR3 DNA is TGTGCCACTAGAGACCGGAGCTCTGGAAACACCATATATTTT.

This chain connects TRBV19 to TRBJ2-1, with a tentative D call TRBD1 (6 bases). The CDR3 runs to 15 residues. Germline values: CDR1 LNHDA, CDR2 SQIVND (reference sequence). Trimming left V 6 bases short and J 1 base short, with 13 bases between. Here the CDR3 reads CASRWDQGSYNEQFF. The CDR3 DNA reads TGTGCCAGTAGGTGGGATCAGGGGTCCTACAATGAGCAGTTCTTC.

The CDR3 spells CASSLGGIPMNTEAFF. The CDR3, as DNA: TGTGCCAGCAGCTTGGGCGGGATTCCGATGAACACTGAAGCTTTCTTT. The V gene is TRBV5-6, the J gene TRBJ1-1, with D hard to call. Trimming removed 0 bases from V and 0 bases from J, with 12 bases in between. This CDR3 comprises 16 residues. Germline CDR1 SGHDT, CDR2 YYEEEE.

The rearrangement links TRBV11-3 to TRBJ2-1, with D perhaps assigned TRBD1 or TRBD2 (5 bases each). Looked up from germline, CDR1 is SGHNT and CDR2 is YENEEA. Trimming shortened V by 0 bases and J by 9 bases, and 9 bases separated the two germline ends. CDR3 size: 13 residues. As DNA, the CDR3 is TGTGCCAGCAGCTTAGAGGGGGTTGGTGAGCAGTTCTTC. Translation: CASSLEGVGEQFF.

The chain is built from TRBV12-5 and TRBJ2-3; D perhaps matches TRBD2 (6 bases). The CDR3 sequence is 14 residues long. The V gene's germline CDR1 is LGHNT and CDR2 FRNRAP. Between the trimmed V and J ends, which lost 5 bases and 2 bases, there was a span of 11 bases. This chain's CDR3 is CASGGGLLTDTQYF. The CDR3 bases are TGTGCTAGTGGTGGGGGACTCCTCACAGATACGCAGTATTTT.

This clone was recorded a few times. This rearrangement joins TRBV11-1 to TRBJ1-4; 9 positions match TRBD1. The germline CDR1 and CDR2 sequences are SGHAT and FQDESV (reference sequence). The J segment lost 1 base and the V segment lost 5 bases, leaving 2 bases of the junction unmatched. The CDR3 length is 15 residues. CDR3 bases: TGTGCCAGCAGCCGACAGGGGGGAACTAATGAAAAACTGTTTTTT. Translating gives CASSRQGGTNEKLFF.

The rearrangement uses TRBV5-5 and TRBJ2-5; TRBD2 matches at 11 bases. V dropped 4 bases and J dropped 2; count of bases not matched to a gene: 10. Germline lookup yields CDR1 SGHKS and CDR2 YYEKEE (reference sequence). This CDR3 comprises 17 residues. As DNA, the CDR3 is TGTGCCAGCAGCGTCTCGGGACTAGCGGCAATTCAAGAGACCCAGTACTTC. This sequence encodes CASSVSGLAAIQETQYF.

In regard to this clone: This specimen includes other DNA sequences encoding the same CDR3. This sequence joins TRBV12-2 and TRBJ2-5; the table's D call, TRBD2, was not checked against the DNA. TRBV12-2 is reported as a pseudogene. The CDR3 covers 18 residues. This chain's CDR3 is CASRLEGWTSGRQETQYF. As DNA, the CDR3 is TGTGCAAGTCGCTTAGAGGGGTGGACTAGCGGGAGGCAAGAGACCCAGTACTTC.

The rearrangement uses TRBV5-1 and TRBJ1-2; D ambiguous. V lost 0 bases to trimming and J lost 1 base, with 4 bases between them. The length of the CDR3 is 13 residues. CDR1 and CDR2 from the germline V gene are SGHRS and YFSETQ. The CDR3 sequence: CASSLGGNYGYTF. The DNA of the CDR3 is TGCGCCAGCAGCTTGGGGGGTAACTATGGCTACACCTTC.

This clone was seen a handful of times. The chain has TRBV11-2 and TRBJ2-1, with D possibly matching TRBD1 (6 bases). Germline CDR1 SGHAT, CDR2 FQNNGV. The length of the CDR3 is 15 residues. V lost 0 bases and J 4 bases, leaving 10 bases between the germline ends. The CDR3 spells CASSLDPGTYNEQFF. DNA for the CDR3: TGTGCCAGCAGCTTAGATCCTGGGACATACAATGAGCAGTTCTTC.

This sequence joins TRBV7-2 and TRBJ2-1; D unclear. Trimming took off 3 bases at V and 7 bases at J, with 10 bases between the two ends. Germline V gives CDR1 SGHTA, CDR2 FQGNSA. There are 13 residues in the CDR3. The CDR3 nucleotides read TGTGCCAGCAGCTTGGATAGAAGGAATGAGCAGTTCTTC. Translating gives CASSLDRRNEQFF.

The CDR3 region is CASSEKMNTEAFF. The CDR3, as DNA: TGTGCCAGCAGTGAAAAGATGAACACTGAAGCTTTCTTT. The V and J genes are TRBV25-1 and TRBJ1-1, with no clear D. The V gene's germline CDR1 is MGHDK and CDR2 SYGVNS. This CDR3 is built from 13 residues. V was shortened by 2 bases and J by 0 bases, with 4 bases between the two germline ends.